This TCR beta chain was found in a study of radiotherapy plus CTLA-4 blockade in lung cancer. Turning to the study itself: Objective responses were documented in about 18% of patients, with disease control in about 29%. The study, taken as a whole, reports: TCR clones originating in tumors grew in number in blood after radiotherapy plus ipilimumab. Reportedly, early blood T cell clone dynamics best predicted response, with interferon-beta.

Generated by immunoSEQ multiplex PCR, the TCRdb table keeps only in-frame clones and is missing some. The top ten clones hold approximately 3.2% of a sample with some 25,000 clones, 71% of them seen once. This CDR3 spans 12 amino acids. Germline CDR1 reads ENHRY; CDR2 reads SYGVKD. Patients with chemo-refractory metastatic non-small-cell lung cancer received focal radiation plus CTLA-4 blockade with ipilimumab. In its sample, this clone was seen a few times. The antigen is not known. The chain combines TRBV10-3 with TRBJ1-2; 10 nucleotides align to TRBD1. Sequencing was performed on peripheral blood, taken from a patient treated with radiotherapy plus ipilimumab. The receptor's source is a human donor with non-small cell lung cancer whose response to radiotherapy plus ipilimumab could not be evaluated. The CDR3 loop reads CMTRDRGDGYTF. CDR3 coding DNA: TGTATGACTCGGGACAGGGGTGATGGCTACACCTTC.